This T cell receptor (beta chain) was captured by sequencing in a study of glioma-infiltrating T cells after dendritic cell vaccination. On this clone: Its antigen remains unknown.

The primer mix had 60 V beta and 13 J beta primers. Repertoires were generated with immunoSEQ multiplex PCR, while TCRdb's copy carries only in-frame clones and drops some. In the table there are about 95,000 clones, over 65% of which are singletons. The J segment lost 4 bases and the V segment lost 4 bases, leaving 3 bases of the junction unmatched. The CDR3 is 14 residues long. Per the germline V gene, CDR1 is SGHRS and CDR2 is YFSETQ. PBMC were collected before vaccination, two weeks after the third vaccination, and at progression. Study results and caveats: Only a small number of patients had complete blood and tumor samples.

The V and J genes are TRBV5-1 and TRBJ1-1; TRBD1 agrees at 11 bases. This sample comprised blood, obtained before dendritic cell vaccination. This receptor was obtained from a human donor with glioblastoma. The CDR3 is CASSGGTGGTEAFF. DNA of the CDR3: TGCGCCAGCAGCGGGGGGACAGGGGGCACTGAAGCTTTCTTT.